A selection of T cell receptor beta chains follows, all from one sample in a study of blood T cells in healthy people across ages. From the 5' RACE reads, TCRdb called clonotypes with MiXCR, one entry per CDR3 protein. The sample carries more than 550,000 distinct CDR3 sequences, approximately 21% recorded once. Input material: blood. These receptors came from a man aged 70-80 years in good health. Both conserved end residues are part of each CDR3. The order of the fields is CDR3 DNA, CDR3 protein, D gene, clone size, V gene, J gene. The D gene is left open where the match is weak. Part of the rows lack a size; the others show once, few, many or a class for expanded clones.

DNA: TGCGCCAGCAGCACGGGACAGGGGCAAGAGACCCAGTACTTC
CDR3: CASSTGQGQETQYF
D: TRBD1
size: -
V: TRBV5-1
J: TRBJ2-5

DNA: TGTGCCAGCAAAGCGGACAGCAACACCGGGGAGCTGTTTTTT
CDR3: CASKADSNTGELFF
D: -
size: few
V: TRBV9
J: TRBJ2-2

DNA: TGTGCCATCAGTGTAAGAGGGTTGGAGACCCAGTACTTC
CDR3: CAISVRGLETQYF
D: -
size: -
V: TRBV10-3
J: TRBJ2-5

DNA: TGTGCCAGCAGTTACCCCGAATCATACATTCAGTACTTC
CDR3: CASSYPESYIQYF
D: -
size: few
V: TRBV6-6
J: TRBJ2-4

DNA: TGCAGTGCTTCTGCAGCGGGGGGGCCAGGTACAGATACGCAGTATTTT
CDR3: CSASAAGGPGTDTQYF
D: TRBD2
size: -
V: TRBV20-1
J: TRBJ2-3

DNA: TGTGCCAGCAGCGTAGGTCTGTATGGGGCTAGCGGGAGGTCGGCCAAAAACATTCAGTACTTC
CDR3: CASSVGLYGASGRSAKNIQYF
D: TRBD2
size: few
V: TRBV9
J: TRBJ2-4

DNA: TGTGCCAGCAGTGGATATAGGGGTGGCACAGATACGCAGTATTTT
CDR3: CASSGYRGGTDTQYF
D: -
size: few
V: TRBV2
J: TRBJ2-3

DNA: TGTGCCAGCAGCTTAGACGGTCACAATGAGCAGTTCTTC
CDR3: CASSLDGHNEQFF
D: -
size: few
V: TRBV7-7
J: TRBJ2-1

DNA: TGTGCCAGCAGTTTAGGAGGAGGCCTTTGGGGAGGCTACACCTTC
CDR3: CASSLGGGLWGGYTF
D: -
size: few
V: TRBV12-3/TRBV12-4
J: TRBJ1-2

DNA: TGTGCCAGCAGCTTAGTTGACAGGGAAAAACTGTTTTTT
CDR3: CASSLVDREKLFF
D: -
size: -
V: TRBV7-9
J: TRBJ1-4

DNA: TGTGCCAGCGGAGGGACACCAACCTACGAGCAGTACTTC
CDR3: CASGGTPTYEQYF
D: -
size: -
V: TRBV28
J: TRBJ2-7

DNA: TGCAGCGGGGGCGATGCTCTAGCCAAAAACATTCAGTACTTC
CDR3: CSGGDALAKNIQYF
D: -
size: -
V: TRBV29-1
J: TRBJ2-4

DNA: TGCAGCGCTGGGACAGGCCAAGAGACCCAGTACTTC
CDR3: CSAGTGQETQYF
D: TRBD1
size: few
V: TRBV29-1
J: TRBJ2-5

DNA: TGCAGTGCTTCGGACCCGACTGGCGGGAGAAGGGATGAGCAGTTCTTC
CDR3: CSASDPTGGRRDEQFF
D: TRBD2
size: few
V: TRBV20-1
J: TRBJ2-1

DNA: TGTGCCAGCAGCCTGCCGGGGTTGAACACTGAAGCTTTCTTT
CDR3: CASSLPGLNTEAFF
D: -
size: few
V: TRBV3-1
J: TRBJ1-1

DNA: TGTGCCAGCTCACCACCCGGTACGATAAACTATGGCTACACCTTC
CDR3: CASSPPGTINYGYTF
D: -
size: few
V: TRBV18
J: TRBJ1-2

DNA: TGTGCCAGCAGTCCGACAGGGGGCCGCTACAATGAGCAGTTCTTC
CDR3: CASSPTGGRYNEQFF
D: TRBD1
size: few
V: TRBV12-3/TRBV12-4
J: TRBJ2-1

DNA: TGTGCCAGCAGTTACAGACAGGGACGAACTGAAGCTTTCTTT
CDR3: CASSYRQGRTEAFF
D: TRBD1
size: -
V: TRBV6-5
J: TRBJ1-1

DNA: TGTGCCAGCAGTTATGGGGGGCCTGGCCAGCCCCAGCATTTT
CDR3: CASSYGGPGQPQHF
D: -
size: -
V: TRBV6-5
J: TRBJ1-5

DNA: TGTGCCCTCATACCGGGACTGCTGAACACTGAAGCTTTCTTT
CDR3: CALIPGLLNTEAFF
D: -
size: -
V: TRBV30
J: TRBJ1-1